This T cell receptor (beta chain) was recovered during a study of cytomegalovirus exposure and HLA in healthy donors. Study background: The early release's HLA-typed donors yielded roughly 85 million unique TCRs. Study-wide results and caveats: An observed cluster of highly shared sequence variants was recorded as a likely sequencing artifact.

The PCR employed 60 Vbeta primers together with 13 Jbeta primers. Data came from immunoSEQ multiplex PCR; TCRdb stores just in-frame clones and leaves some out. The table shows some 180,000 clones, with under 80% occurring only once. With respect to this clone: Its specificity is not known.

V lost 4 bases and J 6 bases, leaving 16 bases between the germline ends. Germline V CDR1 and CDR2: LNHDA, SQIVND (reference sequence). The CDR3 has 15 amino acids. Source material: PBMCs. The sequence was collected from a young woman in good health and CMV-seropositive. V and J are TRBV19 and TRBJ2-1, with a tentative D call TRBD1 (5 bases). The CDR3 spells CASSTRASVGNEQFF. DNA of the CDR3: TGTGCCAGTAGTACCAGGGCCTCGGTGGGCAATGAGCAGTTCTTC.